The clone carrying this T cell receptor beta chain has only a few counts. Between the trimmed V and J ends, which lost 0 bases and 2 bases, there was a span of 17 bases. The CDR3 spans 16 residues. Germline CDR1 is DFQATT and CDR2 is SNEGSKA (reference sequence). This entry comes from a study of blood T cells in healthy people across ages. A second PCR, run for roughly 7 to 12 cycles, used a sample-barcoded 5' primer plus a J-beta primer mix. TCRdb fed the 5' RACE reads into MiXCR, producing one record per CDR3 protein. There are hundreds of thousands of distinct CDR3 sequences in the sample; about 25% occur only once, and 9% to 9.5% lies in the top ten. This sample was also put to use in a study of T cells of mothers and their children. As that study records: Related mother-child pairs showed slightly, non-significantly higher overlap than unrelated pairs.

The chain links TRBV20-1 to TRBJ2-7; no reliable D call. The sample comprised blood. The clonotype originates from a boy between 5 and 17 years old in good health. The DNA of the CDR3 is TGCAGTGCTAGAGATAGGGATAGAACCCCTACCTACGAGCAGTACTTC. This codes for CSARDRDRTPTYEQYF.